The subject of this entry is one T cell receptor (beta chain). Germline V CDR1 and CDR2: LGHDT, YNNKEL (reference sequence). V lost 4 bases and J lost 2, with 9 bases in between. The CDR3 runs to 15 residues. This record comes from a study of blood T cell repertoires in COVID-19. Turning to the study itself: Spain, Italy and the United States supplied samples that represented acute and convalescent COVID-19.

The authors' processing: Scientists estimated how many nucleated cells there were by amplifying reference gene primers. The assay was immunoSEQ multiplex PCR, and TCRdb's table has in-frame clones only and misses some. Clone size and the V and J calls come from that table; the DNA yielded D and trimming. The sample has about 88,000 clones; around nine tenths are singletons. The sequencing sample was made of peripheral blood. The chain employs TRBV3-1 (or the pseudogene TRBV3-2) and TRBJ1-6, with D possibly being TRBD1 (6 bases). This sequence was found in a man aged 60 to 75 with acute or convalescent COVID-19. CDR3 residues: CASSPRTAYNSPLHF. Written as DNA, the CDR3 is TGTGCCAGCAGCCCCAGGACAGCCTATAATTCACCCCTCCACTTT.